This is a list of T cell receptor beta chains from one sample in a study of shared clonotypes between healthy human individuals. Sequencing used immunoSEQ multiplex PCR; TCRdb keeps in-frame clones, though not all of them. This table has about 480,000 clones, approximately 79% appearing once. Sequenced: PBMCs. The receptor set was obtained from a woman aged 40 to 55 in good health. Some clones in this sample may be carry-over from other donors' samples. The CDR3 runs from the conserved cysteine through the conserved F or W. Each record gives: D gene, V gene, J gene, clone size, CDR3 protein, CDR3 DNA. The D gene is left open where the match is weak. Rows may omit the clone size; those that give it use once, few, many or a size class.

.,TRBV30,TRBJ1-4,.,CAWSSMPQGPGEKLFF,TGTGCCTGGAGCTCAATGCCACAGGGCCCTGGTGAAAAACTGTTTTTT
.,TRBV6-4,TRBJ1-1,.,CASSRRMNTEAFF,TGTGCCAGCAGTCGTAGAATGAACACTGAAGCTTTCTTT
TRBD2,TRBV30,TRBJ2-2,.,CAWRVSGRATGELFF,TGTGCCTGGAGGGTGAGCGGGAGGGCGACCGGGGAGCTGTTTTTT
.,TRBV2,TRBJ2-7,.,CASSEARGIYEQYF,TGTGCCAGCAGTGAAGCTCGGGGGATTTACGAGCAGTACTTC
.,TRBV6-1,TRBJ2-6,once,CASSDLASGANVLTF,TGTGCCAGCAGTGATCTTGCGTCTGGGGCCAACGTCCTGACTTTC
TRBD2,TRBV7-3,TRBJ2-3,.,CASSSGLAGGSDTQYF,TGTGCCAGCAGCTCAGGACTAGCGGGAGGGTCAGATACGCAGTATTTT
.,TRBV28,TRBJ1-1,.,CASKTGNTEAFF,TGTGCCAGCAAGACAGGGAACACTGAAGCTTTCTTT
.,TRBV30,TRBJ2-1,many,CAWSVTVGEQFF,TGTGCCTGGAGTGTCACCGTGGGGGAGCAGTTCTTC
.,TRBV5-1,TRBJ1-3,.,CASSSSGGRGNTIYF,TGCGCCAGCAGCTCATCTGGGGGTCGTGGAAACACCATATATTTT
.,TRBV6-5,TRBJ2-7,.,CASRAGVSSYEQYF,TGTGCCAGCAGAGCCGGGGTGAGCTCCTACGAGCAGTACTTC
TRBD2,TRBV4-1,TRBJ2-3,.,CASSQGPSGSPSTDTQYF,TGCGCCAGCAGCCAAGGACCTAGCGGAAGTCCTAGCACAGATACGCAGTATTTT
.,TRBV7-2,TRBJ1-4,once,CASSLAATNEKLFF,TGTGCCAGCAGCTTAGCGGCAACTAATGAAAAACTGTTTTTT
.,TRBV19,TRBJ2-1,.,CASSMGTLSSYNEQFF,TGTGCCAGTAGTATGGGAACTCTCAGCTCCTACAATGAGCAGTTCTTC
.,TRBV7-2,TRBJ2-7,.,CASSRQGYEQYF,TGTGCCAGCAGTCGCCAGGGCTACGAGCAGTACTTC
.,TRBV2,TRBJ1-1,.,CASRSGGRMNTEAFF,TGTGCCAGCAGGAGTGGGGGTAGAATGAACACTGAAGCTTTCTTT
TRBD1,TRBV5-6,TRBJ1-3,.,CASRPWRNDRGAGNTIYF,TGTGCCAGCAGACCCTGGCGGAACGACAGGGGCGCTGGAAACACCATATATTTT
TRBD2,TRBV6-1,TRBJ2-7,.,CASSEADGGGIRFEQYF,TGTGCCAGCAGTGAAGCAGATGGGGGGGGAATACGATTCGAGCAGTACTTC
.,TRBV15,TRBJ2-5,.,CAIRRTAQETQYF,TGTGCCATCAGACGGACGGCCCAAGAGACCCAGTACTTC
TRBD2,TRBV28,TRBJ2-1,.,CASSTGRTSGYNEQFF,TGTGCCAGCAGTACAGGCAGGACTAGCGGTTACAATGAGCAGTTCTTC
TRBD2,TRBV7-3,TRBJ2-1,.,CASSTSSGSPNEQFF,TGTGCCAGCAGCACCTCTAGCGGGAGCCCAAATGAGCAGTTCTTC
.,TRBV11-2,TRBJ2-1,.,CASSINLGYNEQFF,TGTGCCAGCAGCATTAATCTCGGTTACAATGAGCAGTTCTTC
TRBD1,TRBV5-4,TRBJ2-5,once,CASSLEQGLAQYF,TGTGCCAGCAGCTTGGAACAGGGGTTGGCCCAGTACTTC
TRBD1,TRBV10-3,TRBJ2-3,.,CAISESPRQGRTDTQYF,TGTGCCATCAGTGAGTCGCCTAGACAGGGGAGGACAGATACGCAGTATTTT
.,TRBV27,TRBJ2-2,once,CASTPDRAGTGELFF,TGTGCCAGCACCCCAGACAGGGCGGGGACCGGGGAGCTGTTTTTT
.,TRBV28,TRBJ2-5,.,CASSDPGHSGTQYF,TGTGCCAGCAGCGATCCGGGCCACTCAGGGACCCAGTACTTC
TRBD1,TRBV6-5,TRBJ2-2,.,CASSYRQGGTGELFF,TGTGCCAGCAGTTACCGACAGGGGGGCACCGGGGAGCTGTTTTTT
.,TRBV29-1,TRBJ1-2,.,CSVEWDTYGYTF,TGCAGCGTTGAATGGGATACCTATGGCTACACCTTC
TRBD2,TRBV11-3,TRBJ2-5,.,CASSLGAGGSQETQYF,TGTGCCAGCAGCTTAGGGGCGGGAGGTTCTCAAGAGACCCAGTACTTC
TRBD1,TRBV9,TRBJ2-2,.,CASTETGANTGELFF,TGTGCCAGCACGGAGACAGGGGCGAACACCGGGGAGCTGTTTTTT
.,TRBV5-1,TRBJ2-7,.,CASRGDVNSYEQYF,TGCGCCAGCAGAGGGGACGTAAACTCCTACGAGCAGTACTTC
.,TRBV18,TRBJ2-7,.,CASSPTGPSYEQYF,TGTGCCAGCTCACCAACAGGGCCGTCCTACGAGCAGTACTTC
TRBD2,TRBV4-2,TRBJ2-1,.,CASSHVAGGAYNEQFF,TGTGCCAGCAGCCATGTAGCGGGAGGGGCCTACAATGAGCAGTTCTTC
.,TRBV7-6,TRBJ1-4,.,CASSSNPYRRNEKLFF,TGTGCCAGCAGTTCCAACCCCTACAGGAGAAATGAAAAACTGTTTTTT
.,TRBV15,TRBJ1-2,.,CATSRDMTGYGYTF,TGTGCCACCAGCAGAGATATGACAGGCTATGGCTACACCTTC
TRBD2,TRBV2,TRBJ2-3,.,CASKAGGRPDTQYF,TGTGCCAGCAAAGCGGGAGGTCGCCCAGATACGCAGTATTTT
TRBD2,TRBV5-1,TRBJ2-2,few,CASSLAGPAGKTGELFF,TGCGCCAGCAGCTTGGCGGGGCCAGCGGGGAAGACCGGGGAGCTGTTTTTT
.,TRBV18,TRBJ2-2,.,CASSPYRESGTGELFF,TGTGCCAGCTCACCATACCGGGAATCTGGCACCGGGGAGCTGTTTTTT
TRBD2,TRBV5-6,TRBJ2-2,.,CASSLGFSGGTGELFF,TGTGCCAGCAGCTTAGGTTTCAGCGGGGGCACCGGGGAGCTGTTTTTT
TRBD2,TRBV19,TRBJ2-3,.,CASSRPSGSGTQYF,TGTGCCAGTAGTCGGCCTAGCGGGAGTGGCACGCAGTATTTT
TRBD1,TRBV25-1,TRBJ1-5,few,CASSGQGLQPQHF,TGTGCCAGCAGTGGACAGGGGCTCCAGCCCCAGCATTTT
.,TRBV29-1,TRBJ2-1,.,CSVDRSGTTGGNEQFF,TGCAGCGTTGATCGATCGGGGACAACGGGGGGCAATGAGCAGTTCTTC